A few counts support the clone carrying this T cell receptor (beta chain). Its antigen is not known. The data stem from a study of T-cell memory formation after mild COVID-19. Whole-study findings and limits: Contracting CD4+ clones sat mainly in CM and EM; CD8+ in EMRA. Pre-infection memory contained some responding clones, which suggested that cross-reactive memory had joined.

Germline V gives CDR1 MGHRA, CDR2 YSYEKL. The CDR3 consists of 16 residues. The V gene lost 0 bases and the J gene lost 5 bases, with 17 bases spanning the gap. Libraries for TCRalpha and TCRbeta carried sample barcodes and unique molecular identifiers via 5'RACE. TCRdb recomputed calls from the 5' RACE reads with MiXCR, one row per CDR3 protein. There are more than 200,000 distinct CDR3 sequences in the sample; roughly 17% occur only once, and around 3.7% lies in the top ten. The clonotype was recovered from a man between 18 and 29 years old who had mild COVID-19 (a few samples of this study predate the infection). Cell type and time point are not known. The V and J genes are TRBV4-1 and TRBJ2-7; D is tentatively TRBD1 or TRBD2 (6 bases each). The sequencing input was PBMCs or a T cell subset sorted from them (not recorded which). The CDR3 bases are TGCGCCAGCAGCCAAGAGCCGGGGGCAGGAGGAAACGAGCAGTACTTC. Amino acids: CASSQEPGAGGNEQYF.